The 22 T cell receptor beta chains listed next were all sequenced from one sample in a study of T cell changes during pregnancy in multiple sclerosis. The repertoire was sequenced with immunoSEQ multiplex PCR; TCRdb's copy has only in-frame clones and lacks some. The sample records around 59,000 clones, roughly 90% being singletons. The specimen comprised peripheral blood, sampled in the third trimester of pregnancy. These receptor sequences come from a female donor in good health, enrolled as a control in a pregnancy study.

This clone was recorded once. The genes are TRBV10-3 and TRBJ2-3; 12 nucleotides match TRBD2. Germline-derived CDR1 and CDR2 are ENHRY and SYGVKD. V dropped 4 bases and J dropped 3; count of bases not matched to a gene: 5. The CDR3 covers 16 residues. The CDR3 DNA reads TGTGCCATCAGTGTACCTCTAGCGGGGGGGACAGATACGCAGTATTTT. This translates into CAISVPLAGGTDTQYF.

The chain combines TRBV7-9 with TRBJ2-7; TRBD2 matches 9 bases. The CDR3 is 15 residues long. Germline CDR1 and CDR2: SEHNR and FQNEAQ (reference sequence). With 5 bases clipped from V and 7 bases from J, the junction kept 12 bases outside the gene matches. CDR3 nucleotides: TGTGCCAGCAGCCGCCCGGGTAGCGGGGGCTCGGAGCAGTACTTC. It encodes CASSRPGSGGSEQYF.

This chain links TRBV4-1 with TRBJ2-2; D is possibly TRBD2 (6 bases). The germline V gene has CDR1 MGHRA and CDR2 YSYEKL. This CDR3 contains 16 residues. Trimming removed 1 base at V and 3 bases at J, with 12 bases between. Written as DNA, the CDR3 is TGCGCCAGCAGCCAAGTCGCGGGAACGGACACCGGGGAGCTGTTTTTT. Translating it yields CASSQVAGTDTGELFF.

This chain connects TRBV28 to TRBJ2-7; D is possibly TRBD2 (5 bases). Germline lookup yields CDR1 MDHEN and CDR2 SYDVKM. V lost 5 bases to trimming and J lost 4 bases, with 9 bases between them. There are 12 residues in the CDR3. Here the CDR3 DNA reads TGTGCCAGCAGTCAAACTAGTTACGAGCAGTACTTC. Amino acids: CASSQTSYEQYF.

CDR3 sequence reads: CASSPYRGPNQPQHF. The CDR3 DNA sequence: TGTGCCAGTAGCCCTTACAGGGGCCCTAATCAGCCCCAGCATTTT. The rearrangement joins TRBV19 to TRBJ1-5, with 7 bases matching TRBD1. The CDR3 runs 15 residues. V trimming: 6 bases; J trimming: 4 bases; junction bases outside the gene matches: 9. From germline, CDR1 is LNHDA and CDR2 SQIVND (reference sequence).

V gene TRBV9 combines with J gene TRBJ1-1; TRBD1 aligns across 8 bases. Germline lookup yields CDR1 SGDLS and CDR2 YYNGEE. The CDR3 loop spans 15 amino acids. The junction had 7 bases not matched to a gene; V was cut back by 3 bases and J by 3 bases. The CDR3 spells CASSAQGAEDTEAFF. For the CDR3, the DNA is TGTGCCAGCAGCGCGCAGGGGGCGGAGGACACTGAAGCTTTCTTT.

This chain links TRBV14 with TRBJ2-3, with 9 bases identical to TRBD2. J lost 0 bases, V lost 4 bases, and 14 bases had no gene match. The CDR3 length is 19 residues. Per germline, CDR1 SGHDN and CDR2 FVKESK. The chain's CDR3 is CASSPWGREGLSSTDTQYF. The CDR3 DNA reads TGTGCCAGCAGCCCCTGGGGGCGGGAGGGTCTGTCTAGCACAGATACGCAGTATTTT.

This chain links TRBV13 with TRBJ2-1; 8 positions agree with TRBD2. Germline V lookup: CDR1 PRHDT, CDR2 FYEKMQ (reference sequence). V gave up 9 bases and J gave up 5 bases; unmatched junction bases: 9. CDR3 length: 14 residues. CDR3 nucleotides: TGTGCCAGTGTAAGCGGGGGACGCCACAATGAGCAGTTCTTC. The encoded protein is CASVSGGRHNEQFF.

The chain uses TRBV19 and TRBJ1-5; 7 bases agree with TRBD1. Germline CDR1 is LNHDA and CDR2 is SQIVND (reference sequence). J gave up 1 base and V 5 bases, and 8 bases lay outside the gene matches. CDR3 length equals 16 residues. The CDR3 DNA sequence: TGTGCCAGTAGTGTACACAGGGGACGGAGCAATCAGCCCCAGCATTTT. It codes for CASSVHRGRSNQPQHF.

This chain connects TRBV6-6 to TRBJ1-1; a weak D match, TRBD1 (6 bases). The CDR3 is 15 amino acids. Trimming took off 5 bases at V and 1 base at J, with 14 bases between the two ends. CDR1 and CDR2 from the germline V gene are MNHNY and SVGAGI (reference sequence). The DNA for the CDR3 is TGTGCCAGCAGTCAAAGGGGGAGTGGGAACACTGAAGCTTTCTTT. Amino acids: CASSQRGSGNTEAFF.

CDR3 sequence (DNA): TGTGCCAGCAGCCAAGTTTGGACACCCGTTCCCTACGAGCAGTACTTC. This translates into CASSQVWTPVPYEQYF. V is TRBV14 and J is TRBJ2-7; perhaps TRBD1 as D (5 bases). V shed 1 base and J shed 2 bases, with 15 bases lying between them. In germline, CDR1 is SGHDN, CDR2 FVKESK. The CDR3 is 16 residues long.

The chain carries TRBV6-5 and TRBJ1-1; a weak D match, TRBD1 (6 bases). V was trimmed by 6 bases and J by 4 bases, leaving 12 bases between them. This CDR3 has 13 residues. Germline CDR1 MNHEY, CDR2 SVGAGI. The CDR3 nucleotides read TGTGCCAGCAGCAGGGGAACCTTCACTGAAGCTTTCTTT. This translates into CASSRGTFTEAFF.

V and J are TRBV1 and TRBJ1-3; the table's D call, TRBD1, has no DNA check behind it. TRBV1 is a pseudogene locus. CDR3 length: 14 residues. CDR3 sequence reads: CTSSTGGYGNTIYF. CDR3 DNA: TGCACCAGCAGCACAGGGGGCTATGGAAACACCATATATTTT.

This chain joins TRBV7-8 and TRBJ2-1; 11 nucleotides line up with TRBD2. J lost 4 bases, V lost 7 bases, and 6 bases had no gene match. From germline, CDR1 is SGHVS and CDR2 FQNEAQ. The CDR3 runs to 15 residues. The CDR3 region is CASTLTSGAYNEQFF. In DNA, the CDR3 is TGTGCCAGCACCTTGACTAGCGGGGCTTACAATGAGCAGTTCTTC.

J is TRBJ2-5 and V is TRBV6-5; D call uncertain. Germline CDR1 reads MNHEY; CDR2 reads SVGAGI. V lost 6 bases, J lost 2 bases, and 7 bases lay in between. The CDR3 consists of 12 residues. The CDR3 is CASRSIQETQYF. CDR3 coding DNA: TGTGCCAGCAGGAGCATTCAAGAGACCCAGTACTTC.

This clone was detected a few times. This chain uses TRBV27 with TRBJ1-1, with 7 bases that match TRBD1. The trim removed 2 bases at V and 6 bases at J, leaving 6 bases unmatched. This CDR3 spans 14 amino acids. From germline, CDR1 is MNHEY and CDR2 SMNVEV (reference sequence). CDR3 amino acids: CASSLDRVSPEAFF. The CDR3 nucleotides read TGTGCCAGCAGTTTAGACAGGGTCAGCCCTGAAGCTTTCTTT.

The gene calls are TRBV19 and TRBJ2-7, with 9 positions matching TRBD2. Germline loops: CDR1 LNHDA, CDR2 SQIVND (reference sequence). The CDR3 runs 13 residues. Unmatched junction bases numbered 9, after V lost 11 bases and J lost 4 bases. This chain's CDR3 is CAASPGLAYEQYF. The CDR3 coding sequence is TGTGCCGCTAGTCCGGGACTAGCTTACGAGCAGTACTTC.

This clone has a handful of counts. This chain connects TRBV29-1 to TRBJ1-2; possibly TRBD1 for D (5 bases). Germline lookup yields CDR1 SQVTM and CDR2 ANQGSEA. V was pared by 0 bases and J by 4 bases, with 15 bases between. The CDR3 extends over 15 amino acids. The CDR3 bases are TGCAGCGTTGAAGATCGAGCAGGGTACGGCTATGGCTACACCTTC. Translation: CSVEDRAGYGYGYTF.

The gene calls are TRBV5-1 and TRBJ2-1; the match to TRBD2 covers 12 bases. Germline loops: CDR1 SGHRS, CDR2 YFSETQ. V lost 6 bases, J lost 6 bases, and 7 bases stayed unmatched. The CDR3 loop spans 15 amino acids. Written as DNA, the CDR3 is TGCGCCAGCACGACGACTAGCGGGGGAGGCAATGAGCAGTTCTTC. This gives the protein CASTTTSGGGNEQFF.

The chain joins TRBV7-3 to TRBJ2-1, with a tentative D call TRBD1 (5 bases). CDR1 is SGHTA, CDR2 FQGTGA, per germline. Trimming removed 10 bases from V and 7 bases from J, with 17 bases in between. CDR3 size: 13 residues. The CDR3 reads CATSRGALNEQFF. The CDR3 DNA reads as TGTGCCACTTCGCGTGGGGCTTTAAATGAGCAGTTCTTC.

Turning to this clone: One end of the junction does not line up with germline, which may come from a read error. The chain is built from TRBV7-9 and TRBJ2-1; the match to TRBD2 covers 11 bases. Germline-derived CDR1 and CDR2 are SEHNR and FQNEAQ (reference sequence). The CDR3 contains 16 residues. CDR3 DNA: TGTGCCAGCAGGTTAGCGGGAGGGCTTTCCTACAATGAGCAGTTCTTC. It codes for CASRLAGGLSYNEQFF.

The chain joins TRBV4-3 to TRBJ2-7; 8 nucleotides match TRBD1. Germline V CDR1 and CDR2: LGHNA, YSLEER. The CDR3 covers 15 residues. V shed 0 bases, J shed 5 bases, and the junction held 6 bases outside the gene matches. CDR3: CASSQEDRAGNEQYF. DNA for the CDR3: TGCGCCAGCAGCCAAGAGGACAGGGCTGGGAACGAGCAGTACTTC.